Only one count was recorded for the clone carrying this T cell receptor beta chain. As processed by the authors: Reference gene primer amplification gave nucleated cell count estimates. Some clones are missing from TCRdb's copy, which holds only in-frame ones; the method was immunoSEQ multiplex PCR. For V, J and clone size, that table is used; D and trimming come from the DNA. The table has roughly 290,000 clones, around 88% seen once. Germline V gene sequence: CDR1 SGHTA, CDR2 FQGNSA. V shed 1 base, J shed 8 bases, and the junction held 20 bases outside the gene matches. CDR3 length: 19 amino acids. This entry belongs to a study of blood T cell repertoires in COVID-19. Recruits, aged roughly 18 to 90 years, lived in 20 to 30 US areas.

This receptor was identified in a woman between 35 and 50 years old who had recovered from COVID-19. The rearrangement uses TRBV7-2 and TRBJ2-3; 8 nucleotides match TRBD2. Sequencing was done on a sample of PBMCs or T cells enriched from blood (not recorded which). CDR3 sequence reads: CASSLVMWREADDYGTQYF. The CDR3 coding sequence is TGTGCCAGCAGCTTAGTAATGTGGCGGGAGGCGGATGATTATGGTACGCAGTATTTT.